Following are 23 T cell receptor beta chains from one sample sequenced in a study of read filtering for tumor transcriptome and immune sequencing. The library was built from 400 ng RNA with molecular barcoded adaptors for alpha/delta and beta/gamma chains. TCRdb used MiXCR to reprocess the reads, holding one entry per CDR3 protein. The sample contains 45,000 to 55,000 distinct CDR3 sequences, around 12% of which appear only once. The sequenced material came from a population of CD138-negative cells sorted from bone marrow. The receptor source for this set is a donor aged 40 or over with multiple myeloma.

Many counts were recorded for this clonotype. This chain connects TRBV30 to TRBJ1-1; D is ambiguous. Per germline, CDR1 GTSNPN and CDR2 SVGIG (reference sequence). The CDR3 spans 13 residues. The V end was cut by 0 bases, the J end by 4 bases, with 9 bases between. CDR3 in DNA: TGTGCCTGGAGTGTCACCCCGGGCACTGAAGCTTTCTTT. This sequence encodes CAWSVTPGTEAFF.

The gene calls are TRBV11-2 and TRBJ2-2; D gene ambiguous. CDR3 length: 14 amino acids. Germline lookup yields CDR1 SGHAT and CDR2 FQNNGV. V shed 5 bases and J shed 5 bases, with 12 bases lying between them. CDR3 region: CASSPERETGELFF. In nucleotides, the CDR3 is TGTGCCAGCAGCCCAGAGCGCGAGACCGGGGAGCTGTTTTTT.

This clonotype was detected ten times or more. V and J are TRBV20-1 and TRBJ2-1; TRBD1 aligns across 9 bases. CDR3 length: 15 amino acids. CDR1 is DFQATT and CDR2 is SNEGSKA in the germline V gene (reference sequence). V lost 0 bases, J lost 2 bases, and 2 bases stayed unmatched. CDR3 protein: CSARDGDRAYNEQFF. As DNA, the CDR3 is TGCAGTGCTAGAGACGGGGACAGGGCCTACAATGAGCAGTTCTTC.

For this clonotype: With a much larger clone just one base away, this may be a read error. Here the CDR3 omits its conserved ending phenylalanine or tryptophan, so a read error is the likely source. This chain joins TRBV7-3 and TRBJ2-2; the D gene could be TRBD1 or TRBD2 (5 bases each). The germline V gene has CDR1 SGHTA and CDR2 FQGTGA. The CDR3 extends over 14 amino acids. Between the trimmed V and J ends, which lost 4 bases and 6 bases, there was a span of 12 bases. The CDR3 DNA sequence: TGTGCCAGCAGCTCCACAGGCGGGCCCGGGGAGCTGTTTTCT. Its protein product is CASSSTGGPGELFS.

This clonotype was detected many times. The gene calls are TRBV7-2 and TRBJ2-3; TRBD1 or TRBD2 may be the D gene (5 bases each). Trimming took 1 base from V and 9 from J, leaving 14 bases between them. The CDR3 is 14 residues long. Germline V gives CDR1 SGHTA, CDR2 FQGNSA. This CDR3 is CASSLDGVPGTQYF. CDR3 sequence (DNA): TGTGCCAGCAGCTTAGACGGGGTCCCAGGGACGCAGTATTTT. Full variable domain (rest looked up from reference TRBV7-2 and TRBJ2-3): GAGVSQSPSNKVTEKGKDVELRCDPISGHTALYWYRQSLGQGLEFLIYFQGNSAPDKSGLPSDRFSAERTGGSVSTLTIQRTQQEDSAVYLCASSLDGVPGTQYFGPGTRLTVL.

This clonotype has a count of ten or more. At one boundary the junction diverges from the germline segment, which might be a read error. The gene calls are TRBV10-2 and TRBJ2-3; the match to TRBD2 covers 9 bases. Germline values: CDR1 WSHSY, CDR2 SAAADI. The length of the CDR3 is 11 residues. The CDR3 coding sequence is TGCGCCAGCACTGTAGCGGGAGAGGCTCATTTT. Translation gives CASTVAGEAHF.

This clonotype was seen many times. The chain is built from TRBV24-1 and TRBJ2-1, with no clear D. Deletions cut 2 bases from V and 8 bases from J, with 9 bases between. The length of the CDR3 is 13 residues. Germline CDR1 reads KGHDR; CDR2 reads SFDVKD. The CDR3, as DNA: TGTGCCACCAGTGATTCTAACCGGGATGAGCAGTTCTTC. Translated: CATSDSNRDEQFF.

Comment on this clonotype: This may be a read error: a much more frequent sequence differs by one nucleotide. The CDR3 does not end in the conserved phenylalanine or tryptophan, so this is likely a read error. The rearrangement uses TRBV4-2 and TRBJ2-5; 7 bases are a match to TRBD1. The CDR3 covers 15 residues. J gave up 4 bases and V 1 base, and 6 bases lay outside the gene matches. Germline lookup yields CDR1 LGHNA and CDR2 YNFKEQ. The CDR3 nucleotides are TGTGCCAGCAGCCAAGGTACAGGGGCCGGAGAGACCCAGTACCTC. This gives the protein CASSQGTGAGETQYL.

This clonotype was seen repeatedly, ten times or more. The rearrangement joins TRBV20-1 to TRBJ2-1, with TRBD2 matching over 13 bases. This CDR3 is built from 17 residues. CDR1 is DFQATT and CDR2 is SNEGSKA in the germline V gene (reference sequence). The J segment lost 9 bases and the V segment lost 5 bases, leaving 16 bases of the junction unmatched. The DNA of the CDR3 is TGCAGTGCTCCACTTTACCTAGGACTAGCGGGAGAGGGTGAGCAGTTCTTC. Encoded protein: CSAPLYLGLAGEGEQFF.

Concerning this clonotype itself: Just one base apart from a much larger clone, this may be a read error. The chain carries TRBV20-1 and TRBJ1-2; D is ambiguous. The CDR3 extends over 12 amino acids. CDR1 is DFQATT and CDR2 is SNEGSKA in the germline V gene (reference sequence). CDR3 loop: CSAQQNNYGYAF. The CDR3 DNA follows: TGCAGTGCACAACAAAATAACTATGGCTACGCCTTC.

About this clonotype itself: A read error may be the cause here, since a much bigger clone is one base away. The chain joins TRBV2 to TRBJ1-1; 7 bases line up with TRBD1. There are 15 residues in the CDR3. The germline V gene has CDR1 SNHLY and CDR2 FYNNEI. Trimming at V came to 2 bases and at J to 3 bases, leaving 6 bases not matched to a gene. DNA for the CDR3: TGTGCCAGCAGTGAATTGGCAGGGGGGGACACTGAAGCTTTCTTT. Its protein is CASSELAGGDTEAFF.

This clonotype was seen ten or more times. The chain recombines TRBV12-3 or TRBV12-4 with TRBJ2-7; 7 bases are a match to TRBD2. The CDR3 contains 17 residues. The V gene end was trimmed by 4 bases and the J gene end by 1 base; junction bases not matched to a gene: 13. CDR3 loop: CASSSLALQRGSYEQYF. In nucleotides, the CDR3 is TGTGCCAGCAGTTCCCTCGCCCTCCAGCGGGGATCCTACGAGCAGTACTTC.

This sequence joins TRBV6-2 or TRBV6-3 and TRBJ2-1, with 10 bases matching TRBD1. CDR1 MNHEY and CDR2 SVGEGT come from the germline V gene. Losses at the gene ends were 1 base for V and 6 bases for J; bases not matched to a gene: 3. This CDR3 contains 15 residues. CDR3 region: CASSYWGQGPNEQFF. The DNA of the CDR3 is TGTGCCAGCAGTTACTGGGGACAGGGGCCCAATGAGCAGTTCTTC.

Concerning this clonotype itself: Since a much larger clone is just one base distant, this may be a read error. The V gene is TRBV9, the J gene TRBJ2-2, with D perhaps matching TRBD2 (5 bases). CDR3 length equals 15 residues. Germline CDR1 reads SGDLS; CDR2 reads YYNGEE. The CDR3 here is CASHPLGSNTGEPFF. DNA for the CDR3: TGTGCCAGCCACCCGCTCGGCAGCAACACCGGGGAGCCGTTTTTT.

This clonotype came up many times. The gene calls are TRBV29-1 and TRBJ2-5; 7 nucleotides line up with TRBD1. Germline CDR1 and CDR2: SQVTM and ANQGSEA. CDR3 size: 12 residues. V dropped 7 bases and J dropped 5; count of bases not matched to a gene: 7. The CDR3: CSADRASETQYF. CDR3 nucleotide sequence: TGCAGCGCCGACAGGGCCAGTGAGACCCAGTACTTC.

The CDR3 bases are TGCAGCGCCGCGACGGGATCCAAAAATGAAAAACTGTTTTTT. It translates to CSAATGSKNEKLFF. V gene TRBV29-1 combines with J gene TRBJ1-4, with D uncertain. The CDR3 length is 14 residues. Trimming removed 7 bases from V and 5 bases from J, with 17 bases in between. The germline CDR1 and CDR2 sequences are SQVTM and ANQGSEA.

This clonotype showed up many times. This rearrangement joins TRBV7-2 to TRBJ2-3, with 9 bases fitting TRBD1. The V gene's germline CDR1 is SGHTA and CDR2 FQGNSA. The CDR3 sequence is 14 residues long. With 6 bases clipped from V and 4 bases from J, the junction kept 5 bases outside the gene matches. The CDR3 DNA reads as TGTGCCAGCAGTACAGGGGGCTTAGCAGATACGCAGTATTTT. It codes for CASSTGGLADTQYF. Looking up the rest from reference TRBV7-2 and TRBJ2-3 gives the full variable domain: GAGVSQSPSNKVTEKGKDVELRCDPISGHTALYWYRQSLGQGLEFLIYFQGNSAPDKSGLPSDRFSAERTGGSVSTLTIQRTQQEDSAVYLCASSTGGLADTQYFGPGTRLTVL.

This clonotype was counted between two and nine times. The junction differs from germline at one of its ends, possibly a read error. The chain carries TRBV27 and TRBJ2-7; TRBD1 agrees at 8 bases. The CDR3 contains 15 residues. The germline CDR1 and CDR2 sequences are MNHEY and SMNVEV (reference sequence). The CDR3 is CASSRDRRNSHEQYF. CDR3 nucleotides: TGTGCCAGCAGTCGGGACAGGAGAAACTCCCACGAGCAGTACTTC.

This clonotype has only a few counts. A much larger clone lies a single base off, so this may be a read error. The chain combines TRBV7-2 with TRBJ1-1, with no clear D. The CDR3 is made up of 14 amino acids. Per germline, CDR1 SGHTA and CDR2 FQGNSA. The CDR3 sequence is CASSLVAMNTDAFF. In nucleotides, the CDR3 is TGTGCCAGCAGCTTAGTAGCAATGAACACTGACGCTTTCTTT.

To note about this clonotype: This may arise from a read error, as a much more abundant clone is one base away. The V gene is TRBV4-3, the J gene TRBJ1-5; D gene uncertain. The CDR3 spans 17 residues. Germline V gene lookup returns CDR1 LGHNA and CDR2 YSLEER. The DNA of the CDR3 is TGCGCCAGGAGCCAAGATAGGGTCGGTCGGTTTCGTCAGCCCCAGCATTTT. Encoded protein: CARSQDRVGRFRQPQHF.

The chain couples TRBV6-5 to TRBJ1-2; D is perhaps TRBD1 (5 bases). CDR1 is MNHEY and CDR2 is SVGAGI in the germline V gene. Trimming took off 2 bases at V and 3 bases at J, with 13 bases between the two ends. CDR3 length: 15 amino acids. In nucleotides, the CDR3 is TGTGCCAGCAGTTACGGACACCTGGCTTACTATGGCTACACCTTC. Translating it yields CASSYGHLAYYGYTF.

With regard to this clonotype: One end of the junction is discordant with germline, which a read error may explain. The J gene is TRBJ2-2, the V gene TRBV7-7; 8 nucleotides align to TRBD1. Germline V gene data show CDR1 as SSHAT and CDR2 as FNYEAQ (reference sequence). The CDR3 is made up of 13 amino acids. The CDR3 is CASRPTGAGELFF. The CDR3 coding sequence is TGTGCTAGCAGACCGACAGGGGCCGGGGAGCTGTTTTTT.

Comment on this clonotype: This sequence may be a read error, since a much larger clone differs from it by one base. The chain employs TRBV12-3 or TRBV12-4 and TRBJ2-4; the match to TRBD2 covers 8 bases. The CDR3 spans 14 residues. The CDR3 loop reads CASRPAGAKNIRYF. The CDR3 DNA follows: TGTGCCAGCAGACCAGCGGGGGCCAAAAACATTCGGTACTTC.